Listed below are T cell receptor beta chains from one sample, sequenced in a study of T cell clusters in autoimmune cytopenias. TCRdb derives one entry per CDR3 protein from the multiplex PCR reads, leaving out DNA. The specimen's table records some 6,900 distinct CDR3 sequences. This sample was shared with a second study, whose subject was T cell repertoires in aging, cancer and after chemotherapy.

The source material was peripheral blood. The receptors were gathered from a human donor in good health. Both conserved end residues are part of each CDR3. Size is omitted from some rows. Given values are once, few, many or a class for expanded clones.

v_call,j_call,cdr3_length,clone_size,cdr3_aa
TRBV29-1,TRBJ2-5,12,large,CSVATSGETQYF
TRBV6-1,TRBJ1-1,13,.,CASSVLGGTEAFF
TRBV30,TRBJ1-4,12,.,CAWSVVREKLFF
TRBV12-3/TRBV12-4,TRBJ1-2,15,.,CASSYHPGQPYGYTF
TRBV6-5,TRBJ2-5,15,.,CASSLGEGRQETQYF
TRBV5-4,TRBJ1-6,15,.,CASSRGTRENSPLHF
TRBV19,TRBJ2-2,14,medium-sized,CASSISRGNGELFF
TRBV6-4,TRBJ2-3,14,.,CASSSGGSSDTQYF
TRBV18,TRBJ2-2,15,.,CASSPSQESAGELFF
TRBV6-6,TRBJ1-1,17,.,CASSYPRTGPGNTEAFF
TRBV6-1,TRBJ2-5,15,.,CASSVNPGGQETQYF
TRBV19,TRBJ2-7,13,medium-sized,CASSVRGLDEQYF
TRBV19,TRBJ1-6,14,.,CASSITGGNSPLHF
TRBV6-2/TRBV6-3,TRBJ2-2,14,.,CASSRDRYTGELFF
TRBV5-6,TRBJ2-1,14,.,CASSLGEGDNEQFF
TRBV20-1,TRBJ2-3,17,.,CSAPPAGGRSGTDTQYF
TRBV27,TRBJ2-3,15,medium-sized,CASSSYSGSTDTQYF
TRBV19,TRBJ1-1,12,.,CASTDDSAEAFF
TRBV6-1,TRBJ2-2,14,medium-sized,CASSEYSPTGELFF
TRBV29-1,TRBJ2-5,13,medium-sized,CSVTTTGQETQYF
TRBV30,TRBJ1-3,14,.,CAWSGGLSGNTIYF
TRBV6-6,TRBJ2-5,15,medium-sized,CASSYAGTAQETQYF
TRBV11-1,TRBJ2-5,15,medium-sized,CASSPWGDTQETQYF
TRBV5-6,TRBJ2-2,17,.,CASSEPGTGNPTGELFF
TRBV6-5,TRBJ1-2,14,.,CASSYQDRDYGYTF
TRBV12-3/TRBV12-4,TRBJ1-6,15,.,CASRGGGSYNSPLHF
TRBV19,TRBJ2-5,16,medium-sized,CASSMTSGVKRETQYF
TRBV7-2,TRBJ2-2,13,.,CASSFASPGELFF
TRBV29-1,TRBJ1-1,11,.,CSAAQSTEAFF
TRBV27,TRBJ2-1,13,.,CASSLPSNNEQFF
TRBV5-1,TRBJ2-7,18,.,CASSSTPNGGASSSEQYF
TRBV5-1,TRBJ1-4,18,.,CASRNRGFVPSGREKLFF
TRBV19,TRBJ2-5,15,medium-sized,CASSIRGRGSETQYF
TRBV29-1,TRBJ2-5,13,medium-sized,CSVLSERQETQYF
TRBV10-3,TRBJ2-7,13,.,CASSPRTAGEQYF
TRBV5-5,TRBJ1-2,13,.,CASSLASLGGYTF
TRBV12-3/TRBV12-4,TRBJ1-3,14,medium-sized,CASSRGGAGNTIYF
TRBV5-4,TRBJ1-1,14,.,CASSRDRENTEAFF
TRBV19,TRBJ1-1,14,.,CASSMGPPDTEAFF
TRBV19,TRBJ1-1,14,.,CASSIGAFNTEAFF
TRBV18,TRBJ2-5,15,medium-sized,CASSPLRGAKETQYF
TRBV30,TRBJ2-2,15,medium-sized,CAWRGDRGYTGELFF
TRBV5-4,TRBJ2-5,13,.,CASSFKGGETQYF
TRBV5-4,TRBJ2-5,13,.,CASSDGVPGTQYF
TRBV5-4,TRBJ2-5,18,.,CASSLVSSGEVYIETQYF
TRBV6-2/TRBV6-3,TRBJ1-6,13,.,CASRLTGGSPLHF
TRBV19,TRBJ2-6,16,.,CASSTQQGFGANVLTF
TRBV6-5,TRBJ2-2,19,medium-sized,CASSLQTSGGAPPTGELFF
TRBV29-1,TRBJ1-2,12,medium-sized,CSVASTGTVYTF
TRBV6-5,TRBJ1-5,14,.,CASSYSGGNQPQHF
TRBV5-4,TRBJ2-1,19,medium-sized,CASSLEGTSGGAKGNEQFF
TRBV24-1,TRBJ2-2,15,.,CATSAVRANTGELFF
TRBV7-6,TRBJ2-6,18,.,CASSCPGQGDSGANVLTF
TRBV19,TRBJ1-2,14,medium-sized,CASRVLGQHYGYTF
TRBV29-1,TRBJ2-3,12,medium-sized,CSVEGDTDTQYF
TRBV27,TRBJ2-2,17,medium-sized,CASSRRQLNQDTGELFF
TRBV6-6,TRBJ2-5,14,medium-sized,CASSYKQRGETQYF